This T cell receptor (beta chain) was identified during a study of blood T cell repertoires in COVID-19. Study summary: Donors in the United States, Italy and Spain gave samples during acute or convalescent COVID-19.

TCRdb keeps only in-frame clones here, not all; method: immunoSEQ multiplex PCR. The profile shows 350,000 to 450,000 clones, more than 85% of them singletons. Categorization into cohorts depended on clinical history that participants reported. Exposed enrollees had met someone with a PCR-confirmed or clinician-diagnosed COVID-19 case at some point within the 2 weeks before study entry. Germline V gene data show CDR1 as WSHSY and CDR2 as SAAADI. The V segment lost 4 bases and the J segment 6 bases; nucleotides outside the gene matches: 7. This CDR3 is built from 15 residues. Material for sequencing was PBMCs or T cells enriched from blood (not recorded which). V gene TRBV10-2 combines with J gene TRBJ2-1; 9 nucleotides agree with TRBD2. The receptor's source is a woman aged 40 to 50 who had been exposed to COVID-19. CDR3 protein: CASSAGTSNSNEQFF. The CDR3 region has the DNA TGCGCCAGCAGTGCCGGGACTAGCAATAGCAATGAGCAGTTCTTC.